This TCR beta chain was retrieved from a study of Ad26.COV2.S vaccination and SARS-CoV-2 variants. Study as a whole: Administration of Ad26.COV2.S was intramuscular, either once or twice 56 days apart. General study points: It is possible that the TCR breadth and depth analyses underestimated the total T cell responses.

This clone was seen only once. The antigen remains undetermined. Other DNA sequences in this specimen translate into the identical CDR3. The CDR3 sequence is 13 residues long. V trimming: 5 bases; J trimming: 4 bases; junction bases outside the gene matches: 1. Germline V CDR1 and CDR2: MNHEY, SMNVEV (reference sequence). Documented treatment: 15 to 20 received Ad26.COV2.S at low or high dose, single or two shots; roughly five received placebo; per-sample allocation not given. It was on day 63 after the first vaccine or placebo injection that samples were taken. An adult aged 18-55 years in Boston served as the donor. Generated by immunoSEQ multiplex PCR, the TCRdb table keeps only in-frame clones and is missing some. Seen here are fewer than 500,000 clones, about 92% observed once, and the top ten hold around 4.2%.

This TCR came from a person aged 18 to 65 who received the Ad26.COV2.S COVID-19 vaccine or a placebo. The chain joins TRBV27 to TRBJ2-1; 8 nucleotides align to TRBD1. The sequences come from peripheral blood, collected in a trial of Ad26.COV2.S vaccine versus placebo. CDR3 protein: CASSGQGYNEQFF. For the CDR3, the DNA is TGTGCCAGCAGTGGACAGGGATACAATGAGCAGTTCTTC.